A selection of T cell receptor beta chains follows, all from one sample in a study of blood T cell repertoires in COVID-19. Some clones are missing from TCRdb's copy, which holds only in-frame ones; the method was immunoSEQ multiplex PCR. Of around 220,000 clones listed, roughly 80% are singletons. Source material: peripheral blood. The origin of the receptors is a man younger than 45 with active or convalescent COVID-19. Each CDR3 is given with its conserved first and last residue. The D gene is left open where the match is weak. Only part of the rows carry a size: once, few, many, or a class if the clone is expanded.

size: once; D: .; V: TRBV24-1; J: TRBJ2-7; DNA: TGTGCCACCAGTGATTCCACATCAGGGCGGGACGACTACGAGCAGTACTTC; CDR3: CATSDSTSGRDDYEQYF
size: .; D: TRBD2; V: TRBV7-2; J: TRBJ2-5; DNA: TGTGCCAGCAGCTTAGTCGGGGGGGCGGAAGAGACCCAGTACTTC; CDR3: CASSLVGGAEETQYF
size: .; D: .; V: TRBV6-5; J: TRBJ2-2; DNA: TGTGCCAGCAGTTATGGCGGGTCCTCCGGGGAGCTGTTTTTT; CDR3: CASSYGGSSGELFF
size: few; D: .; V: TRBV7-3; J: TRBJ1-2; DNA: TGTGCCAGCAGCTTAACAGGCGGTCGTGGCTACACCTTC; CDR3: CASSLTGGRGYTF
size: .; D: TRBD2; V: TRBV4-2; J: TRBJ2-3; DNA: TGTGCCAGCAGCCAACAGTCTGGCGGGAGGACAGATACGCAGTATTTT; CDR3: CASSQQSGGRTDTQYF
size: .; D: TRBD2; V: TRBV19; J: TRBJ2-5; DNA: TGTGCCAGTACCATAGGGGGTAGCGGGAGCACCCAGTACTTC; CDR3: CASTIGGSGSTQYF
size: .; D: TRBD2; V: TRBV23-1; J: TRBJ2-1; DNA: TGCGCCAGCAGTCACCGTACTAGCGGGAGGCCCCGACTAGAGCAGTTCTTC; CDR3: CASSHRTSGRPRLEQFF
size: .; D: TRBD1; V: TRBV5-3; J: TRBJ2-5; DNA: TGTGCCAGAAGCGGACAGGGATGGGGCCAAGAGACCCAGTACTTC; CDR3: CARSGQGWGQETQYF
size: .; D: TRBD1; V: TRBV30; J: TRBJ1-2; DNA: TGTGCCTGTCGGGACAGCGTGACCTATGGCTACACCTTC; CDR3: CACRDSVTYGYTF
size: .; D: .; V: TRBV9; J: TRBJ2-1; DNA: TGTGCCAGCAGCGTAGGGCCAGGTAATGAGCAGTTCTTC; CDR3: CASSVGPGNEQFF
size: .; D: .; V: TRBV28; J: TRBJ2-2; DNA: TGTACTGTTGGTCCAAACACCGGGGAGCTGTTTTTT; CDR3: CTVGPNTGELFF
size: .; D: .; V: TRBV5-1; J: TRBJ1-1; DNA: TGCGCCAGCAGCTTGGGCGGGGACACTGAAGCTTTCTTT; CDR3: CASSLGGDTEAFF
size: .; D: TRBD1; V: TRBV6-1; J: TRBJ1-6; DNA: TGTGCCAGCAGTGTAAAAGGACAGGGAGGGAATTCACCCCTCCACTTT; CDR3: CASSVKGQGGNSPLHF
size: few; D: .; V: TRBV30; J: TRBJ1-2; DNA: TGTGCCTGGAGTGTAGGGGTACAGGGCTATGGCTACACCTTC; CDR3: CAWSVGVQGYGYTF
size: .; D: TRBD2; V: TRBV6-2/TRBV6-3; J: TRBJ2-1; DNA: TGTGCCAGCAGTTGGGTGGCGGGGGGGACGTGGTCCTACAATGAGCAGTTCTTC; CDR3: CASSWVAGGTWSYNEQFF
size: once; D: .; V: TRBV19; J: TRBJ1-5; DNA: TGTGCCAGTAGTATAGCGGGTTATAGCAATCAGCCCCAGCATTTT; CDR3: CASSIAGYSNQPQHF
size: once; D: TRBD1; V: TRBV28; J: TRBJ2-7; DNA: TGTGCCTCACTTGAGGGGGCCCCCTCCTACGAGCAGTACTTC; CDR3: CASLEGAPSYEQYF
size: .; D: TRBD2; V: TRBV18; J: TRBJ2-1; DNA: TGTGCCAGCTCACCCCTTCATAGACTAGCCGCGGACTACAATGAGCAGTTCTTC; CDR3: CASSPLHRLAADYNEQFF
size: .; D: TRBD2; V: TRBV7-7; J: TRBJ2-4; DNA: TGTGCTAGCAGCTTCCTAGCGGGAATAGCCAAAAACATTCAGTACTTC; CDR3: CASSFLAGIAKNIQYF
size: .; D: .; V: TRBV5-8; J: TRBJ2-5; DNA: TGTGCCAGCAGCTTGCAGGGGCAAGAGACCCAGTACTTC; CDR3: CASSLQGQETQYF
size: .; D: TRBD1; V: TRBV9; J: TRBJ2-5; DNA: TGTGCCAGCAGCGAGGGGGATACAGGGGTCGGGACCCAGTACTTC; CDR3: CASSEGDTGVGTQYF
size: .; D: .; V: TRBV7-2; J: TRBJ2-7; DNA: TGTGCCAGCAGCTTCCAAGGCAGGGCCGGCGAGCAGTACTTC; CDR3: CASSFQGRAGEQYF
size: .; D: TRBD2; V: TRBV10-3; J: TRBJ2-3; DNA: TGTGCCATCAGCGAAGTCCAGCGGGGGTCAGATACGCAGTATTTT; CDR3: CAISEVQRGSDTQYF
size: .; D: TRBD1; V: TRBV6-5; J: TRBJ2-2; DNA: TGTGCCAGCAATCTACAGGGGGGCGGGGAGCTGTTTTTT; CDR3: CASNLQGGGELFF
size: .; D: TRBD2; V: TRBV5-4; J: TRBJ2-3; DNA: TGTGCCAGCAGCTTATTTTACGGGGGGGCTAACACAGATACGCAGTATTTT; CDR3: CASSLFYGGANTDTQYF
size: few; D: .; V: TRBV5-4; J: TRBJ2-3; DNA: TGTGCCAGCAGCCCAAGTGCGGATACGCAGTATTTT; CDR3: CASSPSADTQYF
size: .; D: .; V: TRBV6-5; J: TRBJ2-7; DNA: TGTGCCAGCAGCCCCGGGAGAAGTTACGAGCAGTACTTC; CDR3: CASSPGRSYEQYF
size: .; D: .; V: TRBV19; J: TRBJ1-5; DNA: TGTGCCAGCAAGGGAGGGCAATTCAATCAGCCCCAGCATTTT; CDR3: CASKGGQFNQPQHF
size: .; D: .; V: TRBV7-9; J: TRBJ1-2; DNA: TGTGCCATTCTCCGCGGGGTCGGCTACACCTTC; CDR3: CAILRGVGYTF
size: .; D: .; V: TRBV28; J: TRBJ1-3; DNA: TGTGCCAGCAGTGGGGCAGGCTCCTCTGGAAACACCATATATTTT; CDR3: CASSGAGSSGNTIYF
size: .; D: .; V: TRBV13; J: TRBJ1-1; DNA: TGTGCCAGCAGCTTAAACCTACAGACTATTTCCACTGAAGCTTTCTTT; CDR3: CASSLNLQTISTEAFF
size: few; D: TRBD1; V: TRBV28; J: TRBJ2-7; DNA: TGTGCCAGCAGTCGAGGGTCAGGGGGTGGCTACGAGCAGTACTTC; CDR3: CASSRGSGGGYEQYF
size: .; D: .; V: TRBV7-6; J: TRBJ1-5; DNA: TGTGCCAGCAGCTCCGGGACGCGGGGGCCCCAGCATTTT; CDR3: CASSSGTRGPQHF
size: .; D: TRBD1; V: TRBV27; J: TRBJ2-3; DNA: TGTGCCAGCTTGGACAGGTGGGGCACAGATACGCAGTATTTT; CDR3: CASLDRWGTDTQYF
size: .; D: .; V: TRBV5-1; J: TRBJ2-5; DNA: TGCGCCAGCAGCTTGAGGGACTCTTACCAAGAGACCCAGTACTTC; CDR3: CASSLRDSYQETQYF
size: .; D: TRBD1; V: TRBV6-2/TRBV6-3; J: TRBJ2-7; DNA: TGTGCCAGCAGTGGGGTAACAGGGGCCTACGAGCAGTACTTC; CDR3: CASSGVTGAYEQYF
size: few; D: .; V: TRBV4-3; J: TRBJ2-2; DNA: TGCGCCAGCAGCCATGAGGGATATTCGAACACCGGGGAGCTGTTTTTT; CDR3: CASSHEGYSNTGELFF
size: few; D: TRBD1; V: TRBV18; J: TRBJ2-7; DNA: TGTGCCAGCTCACCAGGGACAGGGTCCTCCTACGAGCAGTACTTC; CDR3: CASSPGTGSSYEQYF
size: .; D: TRBD2; V: TRBV15; J: TRBJ2-2; DNA: TGTGCCACCAGCAGAGATCGGCATAGCGGGAGTGCCGGGGAGCTGTTTTTT; CDR3: CATSRDRHSGSAGELFF